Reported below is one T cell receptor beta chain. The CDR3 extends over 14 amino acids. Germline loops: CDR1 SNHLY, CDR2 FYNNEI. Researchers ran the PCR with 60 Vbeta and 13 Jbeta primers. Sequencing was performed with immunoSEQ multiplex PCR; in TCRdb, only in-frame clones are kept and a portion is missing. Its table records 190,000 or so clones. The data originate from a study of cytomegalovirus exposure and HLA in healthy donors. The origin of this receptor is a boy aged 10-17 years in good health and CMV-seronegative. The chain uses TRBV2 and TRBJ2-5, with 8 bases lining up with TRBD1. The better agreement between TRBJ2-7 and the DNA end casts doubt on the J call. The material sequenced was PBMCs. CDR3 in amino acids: CASTTRDRTYEQYF. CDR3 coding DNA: TGTGCCAGCACGACCCGGGACAGGACCTACGAGCAGTACTTC.